This T cell receptor (beta chain) derives from a study of monozygotic twins with inflammatory bowel disease. Notes on the study in general: Using the inverse Simpson index, IBD patients had lower TCRbeta diversity than healthy co-twins. Clonotype overlap with others was lower in IBD patients than in healthy twins, a difference that was greatest with disease activity.

For this clonotype: The antigen is unknown.

Template switching incorporated UMIs with a 6-nucleotide sample barcode. TCRdb reworked the 5' RACE reads into one entry per CDR3 protein, no DNA. This repertoire includes approximately 400,000 distinct CDR3 sequences. The sample taken for sequencing was blood. This clonotype was sampled from a human donor with ulcerative colitis or Crohn's disease, or a healthy co-twin of an affected twin (not recorded which).

The CDR3 reads CASSLVQSSNEQFF. The V gene is TRBV7-9, the J gene TRBJ2-1. The CDR3 extends over 14 amino acids. In germline, CDR1 is SEHNR, CDR2 FQNEAQ (reference sequence).